Listed here are 11 T cell receptor beta chains from one sample, sequenced in a study of cytomegalovirus exposure and HLA in healthy donors. Researchers ran the PCR with 60 Vbeta and 13 Jbeta primers. Sequenced by immunoSEQ multiplex PCR; TCRdb stores in-frame clones only, minus some. Here the sample spans approximately 170,000 clones, approximately 80% being singletons. The sample consisted of PBMCs. The origin of the receptors is a woman between 40 and 55 years old in good health and CMV-seropositive.

The chain employs TRBV7-2 and TRBJ1-3, with D uncertain. Germline loops: CDR1 SGHTA, CDR2 FQGNSA. This CDR3 region has 15 residues. Trimming shortened V by 2 bases and J by 1 base, and 9 bases separated the two germline ends. CDR3 region: CASSLQVGSGNTIYF. The CDR3 DNA is TGTGCCAGCAGCTTACAGGTTGGGTCTGGAAACACCATATATTTT. The full variable domain, rest sourced from reference TRBV7-2 and TRBJ1-3, is GAGVSQSPSNKVTEKGKDVELRCDPISGHTALYWYRQSLGQGLEFLIYFQGNSAPDKSGLPSDRFSAERTGGSVSTLTIQRTQQEDSAVYLCASSLQVGSGNTIYFGEGSWLTVV.

This chain uses TRBV28 with TRBJ1-6, with TRBD1 matching 9 bases. The CDR3 runs 15 residues. The germline V gene encodes CDR1 MDHEN and CDR2 SYDVKM. V shed 6 bases, J shed 5 bases, and the junction held 5 bases outside the gene matches. Written as DNA, the CDR3 is TGTGCCAGCAGCCTGACAGGGGGGAATAATTCACCCCTCCACTTT. It yields the protein CASSLTGGNNSPLHF.

The chain uses TRBV7-2 and TRBJ2-7; 9 nucleotides agree with TRBD1. From germline, CDR1 is SGHTA and CDR2 FQGNSA. Trimming at V came to 1 base and at J to 0 bases, leaving 1 base not matched to a gene. CDR3 length: 15 amino acids. CDR3 in amino acids: CASSLGTGDSYEQYF. The CDR3 region has the DNA TGTGCCAGCAGCTTAGGGACAGGGGACTCCTACGAGCAGTACTTC.

J is TRBJ2-2 and V is TRBV2, with a weak D call TRBD2 (6 bases). Looked up from germline, CDR1 is SNHLY and CDR2 is FYNNEI. This CDR3 comprises 15 residues. V lost 6 bases to trimming and J lost 1 base, with 12 bases between them. The CDR3 DNA reads as TGTGCCAGCAGGGCCGGGACTCTGAACACCGGGGAGCTGTTTTTT. This translates into CASRAGTLNTGELFF.

The chain links TRBV10-3 to TRBJ1-5, with 9 positions matching TRBD1. Germline values: CDR1 ENHRY, CDR2 SYGVKD. V was clipped by 0 bases and J by 5 bases; unmatched bases: 8. The CDR3 is 17 residues long. The CDR3 sequence is CAISESGGTGSHQPQHF. CDR3 nucleotide sequence: TGTGCCATCAGTGAGTCGGGCGGGACAGGGAGCCATCAGCCCCAGCATTTT.

This clone turned up a few times. This chain connects TRBV6-1 to TRBJ1-1; unclear D gene. Germline V gene sequence: CDR1 MNHNS, CDR2 SASEGT. Trimming shortened V by 1 base and J by 6 bases, and 9 bases separated the two germline ends. The CDR3 totals 13 residues. CDR3 in amino acids: CASSEGGWAEAFF. DNA of the CDR3: TGTGCCAGCAGTGAAGGCGGGTGGGCTGAAGCTTTCTTT.

This chain connects TRBV7-8 to TRBJ1-4; 8 nucleotides agree with TRBD1. V lost 3 bases and J lost 8; bases outside the gene matches: 5. Germline V gene lookup returns CDR1 SGHVS and CDR2 FQNEAQ. The CDR3 spans 14 residues. The DNA for the CDR3 is TGTGCCAGCAGCTTTGGACAGGGAAAGGAAAAACTGTTTTTT. Its translation is CASSFGQGKEKLFF.

The gene calls are TRBV5-6 and TRBJ2-7; tentative D call: TRBD1 (6 bases). V shed 2 bases and J shed 3 bases, with 12 bases lying between them. This CDR3 contains 14 residues. The V gene's germline CDR1 is SGHDT and CDR2 YYEEEE. The CDR3 nucleotides are TGTGCCAGCAGCTTCGGGACACCTAGCTACGAGCAGTACTTC. It encodes CASSFGTPSYEQYF.

The chain carries TRBV9 and TRBJ1-1; D is possibly TRBD1 (5 bases). This CDR3 spans 14 amino acids. Germline CDR1 SGDLS, CDR2 YYNGEE. The V gene lost 0 bases and the J gene lost 4 bases, with 10 bases spanning the gap. CDR3 sequence (DNA): TGTGCCAGCAGCGTAGACGGGGGTGGCACTGAAGCTTTCTTT. It translates to CASSVDGGGTEAFF.

The gene calls are TRBV11-2 and TRBJ2-3, with TRBD2 matching 11 bases. With 3 bases clipped from V and 6 bases from J, the junction kept 2 bases outside the gene matches. Germline V gene lookup returns CDR1 SGHAT and CDR2 FQNNGV. This CDR3 comprises 14 residues. The CDR3 loop is CASSLGLAADTQYF. The DNA of the CDR3 is TGTGCCAGCAGCTTGGGACTAGCGGCCGATACGCAGTATTTT.

The chain uses TRBV28 and TRBJ1-1; possible D gene TRBD1, 6 bases. CDR1 and CDR2 from the germline V gene are MDHEN and SYDVKM. The CDR3 is made up of 13 amino acids. V lost 5 bases and J lost 4, with 11 bases in between. The CDR3 bases are TGTGCCAGCAGTCCACGACAGGCCACTGAAGCTTTCTTT. This encodes CASSPRQATEAFF.